The 9 T cell receptor beta chains listed next were all sequenced from one sample in a study of T-cell memory formation after mild COVID-19. TCRdb itself ran the 5' RACE reads through MiXCR, one entry per CDR3 protein. Altogether some 120,000 distinct CDR3 sequences are present, roughly 15% being singletons, with the ten largest covering roughly 13%. Material: PBMCs or a T cell subset sorted from them (not recorded which). The receptors originated from an adult woman who had mild COVID-19 (a few samples of this study predate the infection). Cell type and time point are not known.

This clonotype came up a few times. This chain links TRBV12-3 or TRBV12-4 with TRBJ2-3; 7 bases are a match to TRBD1. The CDR3 is made up of 16 amino acids. V was pared by 5 bases and J by 0 bases, with 8 bases of the junction left unmatched. In DNA form, the CDR3 reads TGTGCCAGCAGTACCGGGACAGCGACTAGCACAGATACGCAGTATTTT. Translated: CASSTGTATSTDTQYF.

This clonotype was observed a few times. This chain links TRBV7-6 with TRBJ1-5; no clear D gene. This CDR3 is built from 13 residues. V lost 5 bases to trimming and J lost 4 bases, with 9 bases between them. CDR1 SGHVS and CDR2 FNYEAQ come from the germline V gene. The CDR3 loop reads CASSPQENQPQHF. CDR3 DNA: TGTGCCAGCAGCCCACAAGAGAATCAGCCCCAGCATTTT.

This clonotype turned up a few times. The chain combines TRBV11-2 with TRBJ2-1; 10 bases map to TRBD1. There are 13 residues in the CDR3. With 2 bases clipped from V and 11 bases from J, the junction kept 3 bases outside the gene matches. Germline V gene data show CDR1 as SGHAT and CDR2 as FQNNGV. The CDR3 region is CASSLLDRGQQFF. In DNA, the CDR3 is TGTGCCAGCAGCTTACTTGACAGGGGGCAGCAGTTCTTC.

The rearrangement uses TRBV7-8 and TRBJ2-5; 7 nucleotides agree with TRBD2. Germline V gene lookup returns CDR1 SGHVS and CDR2 FQNEAQ. V lost 6 bases to trimming and J lost 1 base; unmatched junction nucleotides: 5. The CDR3 length is 14 residues. The CDR3 region has the DNA TGTGCCAGCAGTGAGCGGGACTTCCAAGAGACCCAGTACTTC. Encoded protein: CASSERDFQETQYF.

V usage is TRBV7-6 and J usage is TRBJ1-2, with TRBD1 identical over 7 bases. This CDR3 region has 14 residues. CDR1 SGHVS and CDR2 FNYEAQ come from the germline V gene. With 5 bases clipped from V and 6 bases from J, the junction kept 9 bases outside the gene matches. The CDR3 region is CASSPDRSVHGYTF. Here the CDR3 DNA reads TGTGCCAGCAGCCCGGACAGGTCCGTTCATGGCTACACCTTC.

This clonotype appeared a few times. In DNA, the CDR3 is TGTGCCAGCAGCTTGCTCTCGGGGGGCTACTACGAGCAGTACTTC. This gives the protein CASSLLSGGYYEQYF. This sequence joins TRBV5-6 and TRBJ2-7; weak D call: TRBD2 (7 bases). The V end lost 1 base, the J end lost 3 bases, and 14 bases lay between the germline ends. The CDR3 runs 15 residues. The V gene's germline CDR1 is SGHDT and CDR2 YYEEEE.

The rearrangement joins TRBV29-1 to TRBJ1-2; TRBD1 might be the D (6 bases). The CDR3 sequence is 13 residues long. The ends were cut back, 0 bases at V and 1 base at J, with 6 bases in the middle. Germline V gene lookup returns CDR1 SQVTM and CDR2 ANQGSEA. The CDR3 DNA is TGCAGCGTTGAAGAACAGGGTAACTATGGCTACACCTTC. It translates to CSVEEQGNYGYTF.

V usage is TRBV11-2 and J usage is TRBJ2-1; 11 nucleotides agree with TRBD2. J gave up 1 base and V 3 bases, and 2 bases lay outside the gene matches. CDR3 length equals 16 residues. The germline CDR1 and CDR2 sequences are SGHAT and FQNNGV. This CDR3 is CASSFRLAGSYNEQFF. The CDR3 coding sequence is TGTGCCAGCAGCTTCAGACTAGCGGGGTCCTACAATGAGCAGTTCTTC. Based on the CDR3 plus reference TRBV11-2 and TRBJ2-1, the full variable domain is EAGVAQSPRYKIIEKRQSVAFWCNPISGHATLYWYQQILGQGPKLLIQFQNNGVVDDSQLPKDRFSAERLKGVDSTLKIQPAKLEDSAVYLCASSFRLAGSYNEQFFGPGTRLTVL.

The DNA of the CDR3 is TGTGCCAGCAGTGAACCCAACAAAGAATTAGCGGGAGACGCAGATACGCAGTATTTT. This codes for CASSEPNKELAGDADTQYF. This chain connects TRBV25-1 to TRBJ2-3; 9 bases agree with TRBD2. The CDR3 extends over 19 amino acids. The V and J ends lost 2 bases and 4 bases, in that order; junction bases with no gene match: 16. CDR1 and CDR2 from the germline V gene are MGHDK and SYGVNS.